A selection of T cell receptor beta chains follows, all from one sample in a study of shared clonotypes between healthy human individuals. Sequencing was performed with immunoSEQ multiplex PCR; in TCRdb, only in-frame clones are kept and a portion is missing. The repertoire holds more than 550,000 clones, about two thirds seen once, with approximately 1.8% in the top ten. Input material: memory CD4+ T cells sorted from blood. The origin of the receptors is a woman in her 30s in good health. CDR3s include the opening cysteine and the closing phenylalanine or tryptophan. A D gene is named only where the DNA matches it firmly. Rows may omit the clone size; those that give it use once, few, many or a size class.

clone size: -; D gene: -; V gene: TRBV6-6; J gene: TRBJ2-3; CDR3 DNA: TGTGCCAGCAGTTTTGACAGATCCACAGATACGCAGTATTTT; CDR3 protein: CASSFDRSTDTQYF
clone size: -; D gene: -; V gene: TRBV28; J gene: TRBJ2-5; CDR3 DNA: TGTGCCAGCAGGATTGTTGGGACCCAAGAGACCCAGTACTTC; CDR3 protein: CASRIVGTQETQYF
clone size: -; D gene: TRBD2; V gene: TRBV4-1; J gene: TRBJ2-3; CDR3 DNA: TGCGCCAGCAGCCATGTGGGACTAGCGGCCACAGATACGCAGTATTTT; CDR3 protein: CASSHVGLAATDTQYF
clone size: few; D gene: TRBD1; V gene: TRBV20-1; J gene: TRBJ2-7; CDR3 DNA: TGCAGTGCCCCCACAGGGGGCGAGCAGTACTTC; CDR3 protein: CSAPTGGEQYF
clone size: -; D gene: TRBD1; V gene: TRBV4-1; J gene: TRBJ2-5; CDR3 DNA: TGCGCCAGCAGCCAAGATCAGGCTAACAGGGGGGAGACCCAGTACTTC; CDR3 protein: CASSQDQANRGETQYF
clone size: -; D gene: TRBD1; V gene: TRBV6-1; J gene: TRBJ1-5; CDR3 DNA: TGTGCCAGCAGTAAAACAGGGGACGCGAATCAGCCCCAGCATTTT; CDR3 protein: CASSKTGDANQPQHF
clone size: few; D gene: TRBD1; V gene: TRBV28; J gene: TRBJ2-7; CDR3 DNA: TGTGCCAGCAGGAGTTTGGGACAGGGCACCTACGAGCAGTACTTC; CDR3 protein: CASRSLGQGTYEQYF
clone size: -; D gene: TRBD1; V gene: TRBV28; J gene: TRBJ1-5; CDR3 DNA: TGTGCCAGCAGTTTTATGGGGGTTCTGGGACAGGACTTTTCTAGCAATCAGCCCCAGCATTTT; CDR3 protein: CASSFMGVLGQDFSSNQPQHF
clone size: -; D gene: TRBD1; V gene: TRBV23-1; J gene: TRBJ2-7; CDR3 DNA: TGCGCCAGCAGTCACACCCGCCGGGACAGGGGTACCTACGAGCAGTACTTC; CDR3 protein: CASSHTRRDRGTYEQYF
clone size: -; D gene: -; V gene: TRBV28; J gene: TRBJ1-2; CDR3 DNA: TGTGCCAGCAGACGGGGAGTGGTAAGCTATGGCTACACCTTC; CDR3 protein: CASRRGVVSYGYTF
clone size: -; D gene: TRBD1; V gene: TRBV4-1; J gene: TRBJ2-5; CDR3 DNA: TGCGCCAGCAGCCAATGGGCAGGGGGCCGGGAGACCCAGTACTTC; CDR3 protein: CASSQWAGGRETQYF
clone size: -; D gene: TRBD1; V gene: TRBV19; J gene: TRBJ1-1; CDR3 DNA: TGTGCCAGTAGTATCGTTGGACAGGGCCCACATATGAACACTGAAGCTTTCTTT; CDR3 protein: CASSIVGQGPHMNTEAFF
clone size: -; D gene: -; V gene: TRBV4-1; J gene: TRBJ1-4; CDR3 DNA: TGCGCCAGCAGCCAAGACCGAGGGACTAATGAAAAACTGTTTTTT; CDR3 protein: CASSQDRGTNEKLFF
clone size: few; D gene: TRBD1; V gene: TRBV5-1; J gene: TRBJ1-1; CDR3 DNA: TGCGCCAGCAGCTTAACAGGGGGCGGGACTGAAGCTTTCTTT; CDR3 protein: CASSLTGGGTEAFF
clone size: -; D gene: TRBD1; V gene: TRBV7-9; J gene: TRBJ2-3; CDR3 DNA: TGTGCCAGCAGCCAGGGACAGATAAGAACAGATACGCAGTATTTT; CDR3 protein: CASSQGQIRTDTQYF